This T cell receptor (beta chain) originates from a study of blood T cell repertoires in COVID-19. About the study: Sources were T cells, B-cell-depleted T cells, or PBMCs; the material itself was cDNA or gDNA.

In the authors' methods: For nucleated cells, counts were estimated from reference gene primer amplification. TCRdb's table, derived via immunoSEQ multiplex PCR, lists solely in-frame clones and lacks some. V, J and clone size reflect that table, while D and trimming were determined from the DNA. Here the sample spans around 150,000 clones, about 90% being singletons. Germline-derived CDR1 and CDR2 are MGHRA and YSYEKL. Trimming at V came to 0 bases and at J to 4 bases, leaving 5 bases not matched to a gene. The CDR3 has 17 residues. Source material: peripheral blood. The chain carries TRBV4-1 and TRBJ2-3, with 12 bases lining up with TRBD2. The TCR comes from a man aged 50 to 60 with active or convalescent COVID-19. CDR3 nucleotides: TGCGCCAGCAGCCAAGATCGGACTAGCGGGATGGCAGATACGCAGTATTTT. The encoded protein is CASSQDRTSGMADTQYF.